The 13 T cell receptor beta chains below come from one sample, sequenced in a study of T cell responses to AZD1222 COVID-19 vaccine. Generated by immunoSEQ multiplex PCR, the TCRdb table keeps only in-frame clones and is missing some. The table has some 80,000 clones, around nine tenths seen once. Sequenced here: peripheral blood, sampled 28 days after the second AZD1222 dose. The receptors shown here come from an adult who received the AZD1222 COVID-19 vaccine.

The chain links TRBV27 to TRBJ1-4; 9 nucleotides line up with TRBD1. CDR1 MNHEY and CDR2 SMNVEV come from the germline V gene (reference sequence). This CDR3 spans 16 amino acids. V dropped 3 bases and J dropped 7; count of bases not matched to a gene: 9. The CDR3 sequence is CASSFLAGQGSEKLFF. In nucleotides, the CDR3 is TGTGCCAGCAGTTTCCTGGCGGGACAGGGAAGTGAAAAACTGTTTTTT.

The genes are TRBV5-4 and TRBJ2-3; no reliable D call. The CDR3 contains 11 residues. From germline, CDR1 is SGHNT and CDR2 YYREEE (reference sequence). Trimming removed 3 bases from V and 7 bases from J, with 6 bases in between. The CDR3 is CASSSYNTQYF. The CDR3 DNA sequence: TGTGCCAGCAGCTCGTATAATACGCAGTATTTT.

This clone is medium-sized in the sample. In nucleotides, the CDR3 is TGTGCCAGCAGTCCCTTCGAAGGGAGCCTTGAAGCTTTCTTT. It codes for CASSPFEGSLEAFF. This chain uses TRBV27 with TRBJ1-1; D call uncertain. This CDR3 is 14 amino acids long. Per germline, CDR1 MNHEY and CDR2 SMNVEV (reference sequence). With 5 bases removed from V and 7 bases from J, the gap between germline ends came to 17 bases.

V and J are TRBV7-2 and TRBJ2-7, with 9 bases that match TRBD2. Germline V gene sequence: CDR1 SGHTA, CDR2 FQGNSA. The CDR3 runs to 13 residues. The V segment lost 0 bases and the J segment 9 bases; nucleotides outside the gene matches: 3. The CDR3 is CASSLATSGGQYF. The CDR3 coding sequence is TGTGCCAGCAGCTTAGCGACTAGCGGAGGGCAGTACTTC.

The V call is TRBV11-2, the J call TRBJ1-5; no firm D call. Trimming pared 0 bases from V and 6 bases from J, leaving 9 bases between. There are 14 residues in the CDR3. Germline V gene data show CDR1 as SGHAT and CDR2 as FQNNGV. The CDR3: CASSLEGIGQPQHF. The CDR3 DNA reads as TGTGCCAGCAGCTTAGAAGGGATCGGTCAGCCCCAGCATTTT.

As to this clone: The sample carries other DNA sequences with the same CDR3. This chain connects TRBV12-3 or TRBV12-4 to TRBJ1-5; D call uncertain. This CDR3 contains 12 residues. The V end was cut by 3 bases, the J end by 2 bases, with 2 bases between. The CDR3 bases are TGTGCCAGCAGTTTGGGCAATCAGCCCCAGCATTTT. It encodes CASSLGNQPQHF.

The rearrangement links TRBV9 to TRBJ1-1, with a weak D call TRBD1 (5 bases). The CDR3 has 14 residues. Trimming removed 3 bases from V and 6 bases from J, with 15 bases in between. Germline V CDR1 and CDR2: SGDLS, YYNGEE. DNA for the CDR3: TGTGCCAGCAGCGAAGATACCACGGGGGCTGAAGCTTTCTTT. This codes for CASSEDTTGAEAFF.

The J gene is TRBJ2-1, the V gene TRBV6-5, with unresolved D. The ends were cut back, 5 bases at V and 7 bases at J, with 12 bases in the middle. The CDR3 is 13 residues long. The germline CDR1 and CDR2 sequences are MNHEY and SVGAGI. The chain's CDR3 is CASSLGVVNEQFF. CDR3 sequence (DNA): TGTGCCAGCAGTCTTGGGGTAGTTAATGAGCAGTTCTTC.

The chain has TRBV28 and TRBJ2-2; 7 bases match TRBD1. CDR1 is MDHEN and CDR2 is SYDVKM in the germline V gene. This CDR3 contains 14 residues. J was trimmed by 0 bases and V by 7 bases; bases with no gene match: 2. DNA of the CDR3: TGTGCCAGCACCGGGACAGCGAACACCGGGGAGCTGTTTTTT. This encodes CASTGTANTGELFF.

The chain combines TRBV2 with TRBJ2-4, with D possibly TRBD1 on 6 matching bases. The CDR3 consists of 14 residues. V was shortened by 4 bases and J by 6 bases, with 13 bases between the two germline ends. Germline V gene data show CDR1 as SNHLY and CDR2 as FYNNEI. CDR3 coding DNA: TGTGCCAGCAGTGTCGATCAGGGGACAAACATTCAGTACTTC. This sequence encodes CASSVDQGTNIQYF.

V usage is TRBV9 and J usage is TRBJ1-2, with TRBD1 as a possible D gene (5 bases). This CDR3 has 17 residues. Germline assignment: CDR1 SGDLS and CDR2 YYNGEE. V was pared by 5 bases and J by 5 bases, with 25 bases between. The CDR3, as DNA: TGTGCCAGCAGGGGTGTGGAATCCGAGGTCGCAGGGTATGGCTACACCTTC. Translated, it gives CASRGVESEVAGYGYTF.

V usage is TRBV5-1 and J usage is TRBJ1-2; D is perhaps TRBD1 (6 bases). The V end was cut by 4 bases, the J end by 8 bases, with 24 bases between. The CDR3 has 16 residues. Germline V lookup: CDR1 SGHRS, CDR2 YFSETQ. The CDR3 loop reads CASSLAGIQGGWGYTF. Here the CDR3 DNA reads TGCGCCAGCAGCCTGGCTGGGATACAGGGAGGTTGGGGCTACACCTTC.

The gene calls are TRBV18 and TRBJ2-1; 7 bases are a match to TRBD1. J was trimmed by 6 bases and V by 4 bases; bases with no gene match: 0. There are 12 residues in the CDR3. Germline CDR1 and CDR2: KGHSH and LQKENI. The CDR3 protein is CASSRQGNEQFF. CDR3 DNA: TGTGCCAGCTCACGACAGGGCAATGAGCAGTTCTTC.